Presented here are 14 T cell receptor beta chains from one specimen sequenced in a study of T cells in Graves' hyperthyroidism and ophthalmopathy (dated by TCRdb to the late 2010s). Libraries came from multiplex PCR. The instrument was an Illumina HiSeq 2000. The TCR beta CDR3 regions were amplified from the RNA transcripts. The TCR CDR3 was subjected to a first round of RT-PCR using the HTBI primer set and the Qiagen OneStep RT-PCR kit. TCRdb trimmed public reads at Q25 via fastp, called clones via MiXCR and kept in-frame beta chains. Every distinct CDR3 protein forms one entry, paired with its most common genes and DNA. The sample table lists some 400,000 distinct CDR3 sequences, approximately 15% of them with a count of one. Jointly, the top ten make up approximately 9.9% of the sample. The sequenced sample was blood. These receptor sequences come from a woman aged 55 to 70 with Graves' hyperthyroidism.

The rearrangement uses TRBV12-3 or TRBV12-4 and TRBJ2-5, with 8 bases that match TRBD2. CDR3 length equals 15 residues. J was trimmed by 5 bases and V by 0 bases; bases with no gene match: 5. The CDR3 spells CASSLAGRAKETQYF. The CDR3 DNA reads as TGTGCCAGCAGTTTAGCCGGGAGGGCGAAGGAGACCCAGTACTTC.

The table lists this clonotype with many counts. This rearrangement joins TRBV16 to TRBJ2-2; D not certain. The germline V and J ends were trimmed by 0 bases and 7 bases, with 3 bases remaining between them. Germline loops: CDR1 KGHSY, CDR2 FQNENV. The CDR3 contains 12 residues. CDR3 nucleotides: TGTGCCAGCAGCCAATCAAGCGGGGAGCTGTTTTTT. Translation: CASSQSSGELFF.

In this sample, this clonotype turned up many times. The CDR3 here is CASSLDRTGVHEQYF. CDR3 DNA: TGTGCCAGCAGCTTAGATCGGACAGGAGTTCACGAGCAGTACTTC. The chain is built from TRBV11-2 and TRBJ2-7; 7 bases fit TRBD1. CDR1 and CDR2 (germline): SGHAT, FQNNGV. Trimming removed 0 bases from V and 5 bases from J; junction bases left unmatched: 7. The CDR3 contains 15 residues.

On this clonotype itself: Mismatch with germline at one junction end may stem from a read error. The chain couples TRBV5-1 to TRBJ1-5, with TRBD1 as a possible D gene (5 bases). The CDR3 is made up of 15 amino acids. Per the germline V gene, CDR1 is SGHRS and CDR2 is YFSETQ. The CDR3 DNA reads as TGTGCCAGCAGCTTGGGGCACGGGAGCAATCAGCCCCAGCATTTT. It is translated as CASSLGHGSNQPQHF.

This clonotype was detected ten times or more. The chain uses TRBV6-2 or TRBV6-3 and TRBJ1-2; D perhaps matches TRBD1 (5 bases). The CDR3 is 11 residues long. Germline V gives CDR1 MNHEY, CDR2 SVGEGT. V lost 5 bases and J lost 8, with 9 bases in between. CDR3 loop: CASSQGEGYTF. In DNA form, the CDR3 reads TGTGCCAGCAGTCAAGGGGAAGGCTACACCTTC.

This clonotype was observed a handful of times. With a much larger clone just one base away, this may be a read error. The V and J genes are TRBV11-2 and TRBJ2-7; D is ambiguous. The CDR3 has 14 amino acids. Germline V CDR1 and CDR2: SGHAT, FQNNGV. CDR3 sequence (DNA): TGTGCCGGCAGCTTATCGTCAGGAACCTACGAGCAGTACTTC. Its translation: CAGSLSSGTYEQYF. Complete variable domain (other parts from reference TRBV11-2 and TRBJ2-7): EAGVAQSPRYKIIEKRQSVAFWCNPISGHATLYWYQQILGQGPKLLIQFQNNGVVDDSQLPKDRFSAERLKGVDSTLKIQPAKLEDSAVYLCAGSLSSGTYEQYFGPGTRLTVT.

The chain is built from TRBV7-6 and TRBJ2-1; 9 bases agree with TRBD1. Per the germline V gene, CDR1 is SGHVS and CDR2 is FNYEAQ. Trimming removed 5 bases from V and 6 bases from J; junction bases left unmatched: 11. CDR3 size: 16 residues. The CDR3 is CASSPRTGARANEQFF. The DNA for the CDR3 is TGTGCCAGCAGCCCCAGGACAGGGGCAAGGGCCAATGAGCAGTTCTTC.

This clonotype was detected many times. The rearrangement uses TRBV2 and TRBJ1-1; no firm D call. Germline CDR1 SNHLY, CDR2 FYNNEI. Trimming removed 6 bases at V and 1 base at J, with 6 bases between. This CDR3 spans 12 amino acids. The CDR3: CASREGNTEAFF. The CDR3 nucleotides read TGTGCCAGCAGAGAGGGGAACACTGAAGCTTTCTTT.

This clonotype was detected ten times or more. This chain uses TRBV2 with TRBJ2-3; D is undetermined. The CDR3 sequence is 12 residues long. Germline values: CDR1 SNHLY, CDR2 FYNNEI. With 7 bases removed from V and 5 bases from J, the gap between germline ends came to 10 bases. The CDR3 reads CASIRFGDTQYF. CDR3 DNA sequence: TGTGCCAGCATCAGGTTTGGAGATACGCAGTATTTT. The complete variable domain, with remaining parts taken from reference TRBV2 and TRBJ2-3, reads EPEVTQTPSHQVTQMGQEVILRCVPISNHLYFYWYRQILGQKVEFLVSFYNNEISEKSEIFDDQFSVERPDGSNFTLKIRSTKLEDSAMYFCASIRFGDTQYFGPGTRLTVL.

At least ten counts were recorded for this clonotype. V and J are TRBV28 and TRBJ2-3, with TRBD2 matching 12 bases. V was clipped by 8 bases and J by 3 bases; unmatched bases: 3. Germline V gene data show CDR1 as MDHEN and CDR2 as SYDVKM. This CDR3 has 14 residues. CDR3 bases: TGTGCCAGCGGAACTAGCGGGAGGACAGATACGCAGTATTTT. This codes for CASGTSGRTDTQYF.

This clonotype was seen only a few times. This chain joins TRBV6-1 and TRBJ1-2; TRBD1 matches at 8 bases. This CDR3 has 13 amino acids. The V segment lost 6 bases and the J segment 5 bases; nucleotides outside the gene matches: 5. The germline V gene encodes CDR1 MNHNS and CDR2 SASEGT. CDR3 in DNA: TGTGCCAGCAGAGGACAGGGATTTTATGGCTACACCTTC. Its protein is CASRGQGFYGYTF.

This clonotype was seen repeatedly, ten times or more. One end of the junction varies from germline; a read error may be responsible. The chain combines TRBV27 with TRBJ2-7; D gene uncertain. The CDR3 is 15 residues long. CDR1 and CDR2 from the germline V gene are MNHEY and SMNVEV (reference sequence). The CDR3 sequence: CASSLSRLYSHEQYF. In nucleotides, the CDR3 is TGTGCCAGCAGTTTGAGCCGACTCTACTCCCACGAGCAGTACTTC.

This chain connects TRBV4-1 to TRBJ1-2; 7 nucleotides match TRBD1. The CDR3 covers 14 residues. Germline-derived CDR1 and CDR2 are MGHRA and YSYEKL. J gave up 4 bases and V 2 bases, and 4 bases lay outside the gene matches. This CDR3 is CASSQQGQAYGYTF. The CDR3 coding sequence is TGCGCCAGCAGCCAACAAGGACAGGCCTATGGCTACACCTTC.

The rearrangement joins TRBV7-2 to TRBJ1-1; D not resolved. This CDR3 comprises 16 residues. The germline gives CDR1 SGHTA, CDR2 FQGNSA. V lost 5 bases and J 4 bases, leaving 20 bases between the germline ends. Here the CDR3 DNA reads TGTGCCAGCAGCCCGGGAGGTCTGAACTGGGGCACTGAAGCTTTCTTT. Translation: CASSPGGLNWGTEAFF.